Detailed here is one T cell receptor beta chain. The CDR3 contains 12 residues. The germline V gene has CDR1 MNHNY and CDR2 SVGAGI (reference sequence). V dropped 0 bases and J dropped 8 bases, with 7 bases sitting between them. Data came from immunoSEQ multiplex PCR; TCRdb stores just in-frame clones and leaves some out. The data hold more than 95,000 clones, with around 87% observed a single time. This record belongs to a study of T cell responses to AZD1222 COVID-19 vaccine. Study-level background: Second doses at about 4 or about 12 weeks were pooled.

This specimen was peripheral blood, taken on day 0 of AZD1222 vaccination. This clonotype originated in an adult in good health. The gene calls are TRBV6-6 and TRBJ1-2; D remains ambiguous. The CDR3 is CASSYSSGGYTF. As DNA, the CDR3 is TGTGCCAGCAGTTACTCGTCGGGAGGCTACACCTTC.